These 7 T cell receptor beta chains were all obtained from the same sample, sequenced in a study of a mutant IDH1 vaccine in newly diagnosed glioma. The antigens of these receptors remain unknown. Time point described: week 47, end of study. A single vaccine dose contained 300 ug of mutant IDH1 20-mer peptide, and topical imiquimod was used with it. This table comes from immunoSEQ multiplex PCR, and its TCRdb copy is limited to in-frame clones, with some not included. The sample records around 94,000 clones, roughly 91% being singletons. The source material was PBMCs, sampled from a glioma patient whose treatment included an IDH1 peptide vaccine. The receptors were gathered from a woman in her forties or fifties with glioma.

The rearrangement uses TRBV6-5 and TRBJ2-2; D uncertain. With 9 bases removed from V and 2 bases from J, the gap between germline ends came to 13 bases. The germline V gene has CDR1 MNHEY and CDR2 SVGAGI. The CDR3 loop spans 14 amino acids. Written as DNA, the CDR3 is TGTGCCAGTTATAGGACGGCAAACACCGGGGAGCTGTTTTTT. Its translation is CASYRTANTGELFF.

The chain uses TRBV5-3 and TRBJ1-2; 9 nucleotides agree with TRBD1. TRBV5-3 is sorted into the ORF group, with uncertain function. The length of the CDR3 is 13 residues. With 2 bases clipped from V and 7 bases from J, the junction kept 3 bases outside the gene matches. CDR3 coding DNA: TGTGCCAGAAGCTTTGGGACAGGGTTTGGCTACACCTTC. Translating gives CARSFGTGFGYTF.

The V gene is TRBV19, the J gene TRBJ2-1; 7 nucleotides line up with TRBD2. The germline V gene encodes CDR1 LNHDA and CDR2 SQIVND (reference sequence). V lost 5 bases to trimming and J lost 6 bases; unmatched junction nucleotides: 7. The CDR3 runs to 14 residues. The CDR3: CASSSRDYLNEQFF. The CDR3, as DNA: TGTGCCAGTAGTTCCCGGGACTACCTCAATGAGCAGTTCTTC.

This chain uses TRBV28 with TRBJ1-1, with D possibly being TRBD1 (6 bases). The V gene's germline CDR1 is MDHEN and CDR2 SYDVKM. Trimming pared 3 bases from V and 5 bases from J, leaving 16 bases between. CDR3 length equals 15 residues. This CDR3 reads CASSLGQGLRTEAFF. CDR3 bases: TGTGCCAGCAGTTTGGGGCAGGGGCTGAGGACTGAAGCTTTCTTT.

This clone was seen just once. The chain uses TRBV7-9 and TRBJ2-2; D is perhaps TRBD2 (5 bases). The CDR3 spans 16 residues. V dropped 5 bases and J dropped 1 base, with 14 bases sitting between them. From germline, CDR1 is SEHNR and CDR2 FQNEAQ (reference sequence). The CDR3 DNA is TGTGCCAGCAGCCCCGGGGTTACGGGGAACACCGGGGAGCTGTTTTTT. This translates into CASSPGVTGNTGELFF.

CDR3 in amino acids: CASSPGESNQPQHF. In DNA, the CDR3 is TGTGCCAGCAGCCCCGGGGAGAGCAATCAGCCCCAGCATTTT. The V and J genes are TRBV7-9 and TRBJ1-5; the D is unclear. V was pared by 5 bases and J by 1 base, with 9 bases between. The CDR3 is 14 amino acids. Per the germline V gene, CDR1 is SEHNR and CDR2 is FQNEAQ (reference sequence).

The chain uses TRBV30 and TRBJ2-1; a possible D gene is TRBD2 (7 bases). CDR1 GTSNPN and CDR2 SVGIG come from the germline V gene (reference sequence). V was shortened by 3 bases and J by 0 bases, with 18 bases between the two germline ends. This CDR3 has 17 residues. The CDR3 sequence: CAWSGWGGGTSYNEQFF. DNA for the CDR3: TGTGCCTGGAGCGGATGGGGGGGCGGGACCTCCTACAATGAGCAGTTCTTC. The whole variable domain, filled in from reference TRBV30 and TRBJ2-1, reads SQTIHQWPATLVQPVGSPLSLECTVEGTSNPNLYWYRQAAGRGLQLLFYSVGIGQISSEVPQNLSASRPQDRQFILSSKKLLLSDSGFYLCAWSGWGGGTSYNEQFFGPGTRLTVL.